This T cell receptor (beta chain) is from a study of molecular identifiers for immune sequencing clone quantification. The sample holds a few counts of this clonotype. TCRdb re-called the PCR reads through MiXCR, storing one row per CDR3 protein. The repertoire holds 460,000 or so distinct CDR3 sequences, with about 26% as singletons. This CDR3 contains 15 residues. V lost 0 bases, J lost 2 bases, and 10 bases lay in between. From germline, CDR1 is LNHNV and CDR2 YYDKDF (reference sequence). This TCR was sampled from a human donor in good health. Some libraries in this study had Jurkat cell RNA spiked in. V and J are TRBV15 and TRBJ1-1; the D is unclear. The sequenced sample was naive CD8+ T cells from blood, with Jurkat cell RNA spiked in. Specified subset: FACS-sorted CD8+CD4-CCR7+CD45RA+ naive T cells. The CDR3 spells CATSREFIVNTEAFF. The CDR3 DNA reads TGTGCCACCAGCAGAGAGTTTATAGTAAACACTGAAGCTTTCTTT.